Presented here are 25 T cell receptor beta chains from one specimen sequenced in a study of cytomegalovirus exposure and HLA in healthy donors. PCR amplification relied on 60 Vbeta primers (plus 13 Jbeta primers). The table came from immunoSEQ multiplex PCR; TCRdb's copy has only in-frame clones and leaves some out. The table lists about 52,000 clones, approximately 77% of them singletons, with 9% to 9.5% in the top ten. Sequenced material: PBMCs. All receptors derive from a woman in her 50s in good health and CMV-seronegative.

The chain recombines TRBV28 with TRBJ2-1, with 14 bases identical to TRBD2. The CDR3 covers 16 residues. Germline assignment: CDR1 MDHEN and CDR2 SYDVKM. The J segment lost 8 bases and the V segment lost 5 bases, leaving 8 bases of the junction unmatched. CDR3 sequence: CASSQPGTSGSHEQFF. The CDR3 nucleotides are TGTGCCAGCAGTCAACCAGGGACTAGCGGGAGCCATGAGCAGTTCTTC.

The V gene is TRBV7-7, the J gene TRBJ2-2; the D call may be TRBD1 or TRBD2 (8 bases each). Germline CDR1 reads SSHAT; CDR2 reads FNYEAQ (reference sequence). The CDR3 sequence is 13 residues long. CDR3 region: CASGTGNTGELFF. Written as DNA, the CDR3 is TGTGCTAGCGGGACAGGGAACACCGGGGAGCTGTTTTTT.

The chain combines TRBV5-1 with TRBJ2-2; maybe TRBD2 (6 bases). This CDR3 is 15 amino acids long. Germline V gene sequence: CDR1 SGHRS, CDR2 YFSETQ. V was pared by 0 bases and J by 6 bases, with 12 bases between. The CDR3, as DNA: TGCGCCAGCAGCTTGGCCCGGGAGAGGGCCGGGGAGCTGTTTTTT. Protein sequence: CASSLARERAGELFF.

The chain couples TRBV6-1 to TRBJ1-2; no definite D call. CDR1 and CDR2 (germline): MNHNS, SASEGT. The V end lost 4 bases, the J end lost 7 bases, and 16 bases lay between the germline ends. The CDR3 spans 14 residues. The CDR3 loop is CASSGPTSGTGYTF. The CDR3, as DNA: TGTGCCAGCAGTGGCCCAACATCAGGTACTGGCTACACCTTC.

V usage is TRBV5-6 and J usage is TRBJ1-3; possibly TRBD1 for D (5 bases). CDR3 size: 13 residues. V lost 4 bases and J 5 bases, leaving 10 bases between the germline ends. CDR1 SGHDT and CDR2 YYEEEE come from the germline V gene. This chain's CDR3 is CASSGGDRNTIYF. Here the CDR3 DNA reads TGTGCCAGCAGCGGCGGGGACCGAAACACCATATATTTT. Variable domain in full (rest from reference TRBV5-6 and TRBJ1-3): DAGVTQSPTHLIKTRGQQVTLRCSPKSGHDTVSWYQQALGQGPQFIFQYYEEEERQRGNFPDRFSGHQFPNYSSELNVNALLLGDSALYLCASSGGDRNTIYFGEGSWLTVV.

This clone occurred a few times. The gene calls are TRBV5-1 and TRBJ2-1; 10 bases are shared with TRBD2. The V gene's germline CDR1 is SGHRS and CDR2 YFSETQ. With V trimmed by 2 bases and J by 9 bases, 8 bases remained unmatched. The CDR3 length is 15 residues. For the CDR3, the DNA is TGCGCCAGCAGCTTCGGGCTAGCGGGAGCATCTGAGCAGTTCTTC. Translated: CASSFGLAGASEQFF.

In DNA, the CDR3 is TGTGCCAGCTCACCCTTGACTAGCGGGAGCAAGGAGCAGTACTTC. This gives the protein CASSPLTSGSKEQYF. This rearrangement joins TRBV18 to TRBJ2-7, with 12 bases fitting TRBD2. V lost 3 bases to trimming and J lost 7 bases; unmatched junction nucleotides: 7. This CDR3 is 15 amino acids long. Germline values: CDR1 KGHSH, CDR2 LQKENI. The full variable domain, completed using reference TRBV18 and TRBJ2-7, is NAGVMQNPRHLVRRRGQEARLRCSPMKGHSHVYWYRQLPEEGLKFMVYLQKENIIDESGMPKERFSAEFPKEGPSILRIQQVVRGDSAAYFCASSPLTSGSKEQYFGPGTRLTVT.

This clone appeared once. The chain uses TRBV27 and TRBJ2-1; TRBD2 aligns across 7 bases. The germline CDR1 and CDR2 sequences are MNHEY and SMNVEV (reference sequence). This CDR3 has 12 amino acids. Germline trimming cut 6 bases from V and 10 bases from J; bases unmatched to any gene: 6. CDR3 in DNA: TGTGCCAGCAGCTCGGCACTAGCGGAGCAGTTCTTC. Translation gives CASSSALAEQFF.

This clone came up once. The rearrangement uses TRBV7-3 and TRBJ2-1; the D is unclear. V shed 0 bases and J shed 8 bases, with 11 bases lying between them. Germline V gene lookup returns CDR1 SGHTA and CDR2 FQGTGA. This CDR3 has 14 amino acids. CDR3 bases: TGTGCCAGCAGCTTAACGTCGACTGGCTATGAGCAGTTCTTC. Translated: CASSLTSTGYEQFF.

V usage is TRBV7-8 and J usage is TRBJ1-5; D is unclear. Trimming left V 3 bases short and J 4 bases short, with 13 bases between. Germline values: CDR1 SGHVS, CDR2 FQNEAQ. The CDR3 is made up of 15 amino acids. As DNA, the CDR3 is TGTGCCAGCAGCTTTACCTCCGGTGCAAATCAGCCCCAGCATTTT. Amino acids: CASSFTSGANQPQHF.

This sequence joins TRBV5-1 and TRBJ2-2; D not resolved. V lost 0 bases to trimming and J lost 4 bases, with 10 bases between them. This CDR3 comprises 15 residues. CDR1 and CDR2 from the germline V gene are SGHRS and YFSETQ. CDR3 sequence (DNA): TGCGCCAGCAGCTTGGCCCCGCCGGGCACCGGGGAGCTGTTTTTT. Amino acid sequence: CASSLAPPGTGELFF.

This sequence joins TRBV2 and TRBJ1-5; TRBD1 matches at 7 bases. Germline V gene data show CDR1 as SNHLY and CDR2 as FYNNEI. CDR3 length: 13 residues. The ends lost 8 bases at V and 6 bases at J; junction bases unmatched: 7. The CDR3 DNA follows: TGTGCCAGCGCGACCCAGGGGGTTCAGCCCCAGCATTTT. Amino acid sequence: CASATQGVQPQHF. Full variable domain (remainder filled in from reference TRBV2 and TRBJ1-5): EPEVTQTPSHQVTQMGQEVILRCVPISNHLYFYWYRQILGQKVEFLVSFYNNEISEKSEIFDDQFSVERPDGSNFTLKIRSTKLEDSAMYFCASATQGVQPQHFGDGTRLSIL.

This clone was seen a few times. The chain uses TRBV18 and TRBJ2-3; 9 nucleotides match TRBD1. CDR1 and CDR2 (germline): KGHSH, LQKENI. This CDR3 is 15 amino acids long. With V trimmed by 6 bases and J by 4 bases, 8 bases remained unmatched. This CDR3 reads CASSPSGQGPDTQYF. The CDR3 region has the DNA TGTGCCAGCTCTCCCTCGGGACAGGGCCCAGATACGCAGTATTTT.

This clone was counted only a few times. This chain connects TRBV28 to TRBJ2-1, with 9 bases that match TRBD2. Per the germline V gene, CDR1 is MDHEN and CDR2 is SYDVKM. The CDR3 is made up of 16 amino acids. The trim removed 5 bases at V and 2 bases at J, leaving 7 bases unmatched. In DNA form, the CDR3 reads TGTGCCAGCAGTACACTAGCGGGTGGACCCTACAATGAGCAGTTCTTC. Its translation: CASSTLAGGPYNEQFF.

V gene TRBV9 combines with J gene TRBJ2-7; D perhaps matches TRBD2 (6 bases). The CDR3 extends over 14 amino acids. Germline values: CDR1 SGDLS, CDR2 YYNGEE. V was cut by 2 bases and J by 0 bases, with 9 bases left in between. The CDR3 region has the DNA TGTGCCAGCAGCGTGGGGGAGGCCTCCTACGAGCAGTACTTC. Protein product: CASSVGEASYEQYF.

The V and J genes are TRBV7-2 and TRBJ2-7; 7 nucleotides match TRBD1. The CDR3 consists of 18 residues. Germline CDR1 reads SGHTA; CDR2 reads FQGNSA. With V trimmed by 1 base and J by 3 bases, 15 bases remained unmatched. This CDR3 is CASSLGRLDRTILYEQYF. The CDR3 DNA reads TGTGCCAGCAGCTTAGGCAGGCTGGACAGGACGATCCTCTACGAGCAGTACTTC.

The chain combines TRBV6-6 with TRBJ2-5, with D unclear. The J call may be in error: the DNA end matches TRBJ2-7 better. This CDR3 has 9 residues. Germline CDR1 reads MNHNY; CDR2 reads SVGAGI (reference sequence). The CDR3 nucleotides read TGTGCCATCGGGTACGAGCAGTACTTC. Its translation is CAIGYEQYF.

The V call is TRBV10-3, the J call TRBJ2-2, with TRBD2 identical over 8 bases. J was trimmed by 8 bases and V by 3 bases; bases with no gene match: 14. The CDR3 covers 17 residues. Germline values: CDR1 ENHRY, CDR2 SYGVKD. The CDR3: CAISDPAGGRKAGELFF. The CDR3 nucleotides read TGTGCCATCAGTGATCCCGCGGGGGGAAGGAAAGCTGGGGAGCTGTTTTTT.

This chain joins TRBV7-2 and TRBJ1-2; TRBD1 aligns across 10 bases. CDR1 and CDR2 (germline): SGHTA, FQGNSA. The V and J ends lost 4 bases and 7 bases, in that order; junction bases with no gene match: 6. CDR3 length equals 14 residues. Written as DNA, the CDR3 is TGTGCCAGCAGCTCTACGGGACAGGGGCCTGGCTACACCTTC. Translation gives CASSSTGQGPGYTF.

The chain employs TRBV5-4 and TRBJ1-6; 8 nucleotides agree with TRBD1. Unmatched junction bases numbered 8, after V lost 2 bases and J lost 7 bases. Germline V gene data show CDR1 as SGHNT and CDR2 as YYREEE (reference sequence). The length of the CDR3 is 16 residues. The CDR3 nucleotides are TGTGCCAGCAGCTTTCTTTTGGGACAGGAGAATTCACCCCTCCACTTT. Protein product: CASSFLLGQENSPLHF.

The chain uses TRBV7-9 and TRBJ1-1, with 8 bases fitting TRBD1. The CDR3 sequence is 14 residues long. V was clipped by 5 bases and J by 5 bases; unmatched bases: 7. Germline CDR1 SEHNR, CDR2 FQNEAQ (reference sequence). CDR3 residues: CASSRQGMVTEAFF. Written as DNA, the CDR3 is TGTGCCAGCAGCCGACAGGGGATGGTGACTGAAGCTTTCTTT.

This chain links TRBV10-3 with TRBJ2-6; no definite D call. Trimming removed 3 bases from V and 0 bases from J, with 12 bases in between. The CDR3 runs 17 residues. Germline CDR1 and CDR2: ENHRY and SYGVKD. CDR3 bases: TGTGCCATCAGTGATTCTATTTCCCTCTCTGGGGCCAACGTCCTGACTTTC. Translating gives CAISDSISLSGANVLTF.

The V call is TRBV4-2, the J call TRBJ1-1; a possible D gene is TRBD1 (5 bases). CDR1 is LGHNA, CDR2 YNFKEQ, per germline. V shed 3 bases and J shed 1 base, with 12 bases lying between them. This CDR3 is 15 amino acids long. The CDR3 DNA is TGTGCCAGCAGCCAGGCCGGGGGGGGGAACACTGAAGCTTTCTTT. Its translation is CASSQAGGGNTEAFF.

This chain links TRBV11-3 with TRBJ2-5, with a possible D match to TRBD1 (5 bases). In germline, CDR1 is SGHNT, CDR2 YENEEA. This CDR3 region has 14 residues. Trimming took off 4 bases at V and 4 bases at J, with 13 bases between the two ends. CDR3 DNA sequence: TGTGCCAGCAGCTCCACGGCCCAGGGAGAGACCCAGTACTTC. This translates into CASSSTAQGETQYF.

Only one count was recorded for this clone. The CDR3: CASSANSGTISYF. The CDR3 nucleotides are TGTGCCAGCAGCGCTAATAGCGGGACGATCTCTTACTTC. The genes are TRBV7-2 and TRBJ2-7, with TRBD2 matching over 8 bases. The V and J ends lost 5 bases and 13 bases, in that order; junction bases with no gene match: 13. CDR1 SGHTA and CDR2 FQGNSA come from the germline V gene. The CDR3 contains 13 residues.